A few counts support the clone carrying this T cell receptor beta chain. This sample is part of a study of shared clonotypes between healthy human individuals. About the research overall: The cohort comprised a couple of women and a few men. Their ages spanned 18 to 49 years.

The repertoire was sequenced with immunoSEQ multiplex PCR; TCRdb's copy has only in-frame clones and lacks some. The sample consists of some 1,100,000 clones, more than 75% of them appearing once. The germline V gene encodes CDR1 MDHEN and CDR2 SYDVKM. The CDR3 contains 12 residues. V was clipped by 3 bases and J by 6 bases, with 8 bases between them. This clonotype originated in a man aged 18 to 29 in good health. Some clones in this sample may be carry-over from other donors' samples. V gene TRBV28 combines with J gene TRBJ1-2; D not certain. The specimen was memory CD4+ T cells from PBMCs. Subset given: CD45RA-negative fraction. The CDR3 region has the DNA TGTGCCAGCAGTTTTGTTGCTCATGGCTACACCTTC. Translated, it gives CASSFVAHGYTF.